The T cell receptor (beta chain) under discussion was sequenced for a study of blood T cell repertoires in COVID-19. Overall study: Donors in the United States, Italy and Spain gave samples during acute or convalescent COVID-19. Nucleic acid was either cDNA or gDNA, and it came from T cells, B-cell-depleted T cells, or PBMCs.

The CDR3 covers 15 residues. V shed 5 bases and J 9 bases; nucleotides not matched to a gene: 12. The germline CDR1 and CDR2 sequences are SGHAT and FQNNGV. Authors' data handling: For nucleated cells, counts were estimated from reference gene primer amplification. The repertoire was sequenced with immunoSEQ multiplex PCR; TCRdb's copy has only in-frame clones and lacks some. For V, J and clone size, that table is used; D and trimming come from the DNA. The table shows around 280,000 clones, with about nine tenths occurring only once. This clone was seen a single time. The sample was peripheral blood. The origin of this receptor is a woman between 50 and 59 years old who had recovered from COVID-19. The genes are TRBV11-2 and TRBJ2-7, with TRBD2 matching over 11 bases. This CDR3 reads CASSNRLAGSEGQYF. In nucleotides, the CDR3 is TGTGCCAGCAGCAACCGACTAGCGGGGTCTGAGGGGCAGTACTTC.